This T cell receptor beta chain was recovered during a study of blood T cell repertoires in COVID-19. Study in general: COVID-19 samples collected from the United States, Italy and Spain covered acute and convalescent phases. The analysed material was cDNA or gDNA that came from T cells, B-cell-depleted T cells, or PBMCs.

Original analysis: Estimates of nucleated cell counts were drawn from the amplification of reference gene primers. The protocol was immunoSEQ multiplex PCR, while the TCRdb copy is restricted to in-frame clones and leaves out a portion. V, J and clone size derive from that table, while D and trimming were established from the DNA sequence. The sample holds 200,000 to 300,000 clones, approximately 91% seen once. Per the germline V gene, CDR1 is KGHSH and CDR2 is LQKENI. Trimming shortened V by 3 bases and J by 8 bases, and 13 bases separated the two germline ends. CDR3 size: 13 residues. This clone was found once.

The rearrangement links TRBV18 to TRBJ1-2, with D hard to call. This sequence originates from a human donor in a cohort sampled during active COVID-19. Sequencing input: peripheral blood. CDR3 amino acids: CASSPTAREGYTF. CDR3 nucleotide sequence: TGTGCCAGCTCACCGACTGCGCGTGAGGGCTACACCTTC.